This T cell receptor beta chain was obtained from a study of early T cells in non-severe SARS-CoV-2 infection. For the study at large: Chains were not paired, and sequencing was done on bulk RNA from unsorted whole blood. General study results and limits: The VDJdb matching leaned toward anti-spike CD8 responses and overlooked private and CD4 specificities.

CDR3 length: 16 residues. Per the germline V gene, CDR1 is SQVTM and CDR2 is ANQGSEA. Trimming cost V 3 bases and J 6 bases; bases outside gene matches: 6. This clonotype was observed a handful of times. Its cognate antigen is unknown. The TCR library protocol was used to attach unique molecular identifiers. These identifiers were attached to individual cDNA molecules. TCRdb reprocessed the 5' RACE reads with MiXCR, giving one entry per CDR3 protein. The table lists approximately 89,000 distinct CDR3 sequences, 11% to 15% of them singletons, with around 3% in the top ten. This clonotype originated in an adult who was a healthcare worker with PCR-confirmed SARS-CoV-2 infection or an uninfected control (not recorded which). The sample comprised whole blood. This rearrangement joins TRBV29-1 to TRBJ2-1, with TRBD2 matching over 15 bases. CDR3 DNA: TGCAGCGTTGACCTGGGACTAGCGGGAGGATCCAATGAGCAGTTCTTC. Translation gives CSVDLGLAGGSNEQFF.